Sequencing of this T cell receptor beta chain was carried out in a study of T-cell reconstitution after alpha-beta-depleted transplantation in children. Germline lookup yields CDR1 SNHLY and CDR2 FYNNEI. This CDR3 spans 12 amino acids. V dropped 4 bases and J dropped 7 bases, with 11 bases sitting between them. Findings and limits, study-wide: Roughly two months post-transplant, alpha-beta T cells reportedly originated from several hundred graft clones that had expanded. Most T-cell counts and diversity one year after the transplant came from T cells that were newly produced. Surviving thymic progenitors and recipient T cells were the source of high TCRbeta diversity at day 60 in some patients.

In regard to this clonotype: Its antigen is as yet unknown. A much bigger clone sits one base away, suggesting this may be a read error. The missing conserved phenylalanine or tryptophan at the end of this CDR3 makes a read error likely.

Researchers prepared the TCRbeta library using unique molecular identifiers, the study reports. Using its own MiXCR run on the PCR reads, TCRdb lists one record per CDR3 protein. The data show over 450,000 distinct CDR3 sequences, roughly a tenth seen once. J is TRBJ2-7 and V is TRBV2; D is uncertain. The sequences come from PBMCs, collected before TCRalphabeta/CD19-depleted stem cell transplant. This clonotype was sampled from a child under 10 years old with inherited bone marrow failure, due to receive a stem cell transplant. CDR3 sequence reads: CASSGEAGEQYI. The CDR3 bases are TGTGCCAGCAGTGGAGAGGCTGGGGAGCAGTACATC.